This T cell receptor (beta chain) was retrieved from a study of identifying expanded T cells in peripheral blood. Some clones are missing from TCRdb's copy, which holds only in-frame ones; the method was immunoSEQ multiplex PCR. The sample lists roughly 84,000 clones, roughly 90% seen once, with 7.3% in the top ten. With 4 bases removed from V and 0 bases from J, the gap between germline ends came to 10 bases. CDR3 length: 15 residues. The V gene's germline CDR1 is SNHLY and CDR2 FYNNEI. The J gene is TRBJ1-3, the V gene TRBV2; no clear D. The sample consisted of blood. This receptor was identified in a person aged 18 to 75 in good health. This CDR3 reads CASSADAYSGNTIYF. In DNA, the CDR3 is TGTGCCAGCAGTGCAGACGCCTACTCTGGAAACACCATATATTTT.